This T cell receptor (beta chain) emerged from a study of blood T cell repertoires in COVID-19. Turning to the study itself: Nucleic acid was either cDNA or gDNA, and it came from T cells, B-cell-depleted T cells, or PBMCs.

Those who participated ranged in age from about 18 to 89 years and resided in some 24 US areas. Cohort placement rested on clinical history that participants reported themselves. In the original analysis: Reference gene primer amplification yielded estimated nucleated cell counts. Generated by immunoSEQ multiplex PCR, the TCRdb table keeps only in-frame clones and is missing some. V, J and clone size reflect that table, while D and trimming were determined from the DNA. The profile shows over 110,000 clones, over 75% of them singletons. CDR1 MNHEY and CDR2 SMNVEV come from the germline V gene (reference sequence). The V gene end was trimmed by 3 bases and the J gene end by 1 base; junction bases not matched to a gene: 5. The CDR3 contains 16 residues.

The TCR originated in a man in his fifties or sixties in a cohort exposed to, infected with or recovered from COVID-19 (not recorded which). V and J are TRBV27 and TRBJ1-2, with 10 bases aligning to TRBD1. Sequencing input: PBMCs or T cells enriched from blood (not recorded which). CDR3 DNA sequence: TGTGCCAGCAGTTTGGCCGGGACAGGGGTTAACTATGGCTACACCTTC. Amino acids: CASSLAGTGVNYGYTF.